Below, one T cell receptor (beta chain) is given with its context. What it binds is not known. Libraries for TCRalpha and TCRbeta carried sample barcodes and unique molecular identifiers via 5'RACE. MiXCR, run by TCRdb on the 5' RACE reads, gives a single entry per CDR3 protein. Here the sample spans roughly 410,000 distinct CDR3 sequences, approximately 24% being singletons. Germline values: CDR1 MGHRA, CDR2 YSYEKL. There are 10 residues in the CDR3. Trimming shortened V by 4 bases and J by 14 bases, and 9 bases separated the two germline ends. This entry belongs to a study of T-cell memory formation after mild COVID-19. Study background: TCR clusters largely stayed donor specific. Study-level findings and limits: Pre-infection memory harbored some responding clones, suggesting cross-reactive memory joined. The study found contracting CD4+ clones mainly in CM and EM and contracting CD8+ clones in EMRA.

This receptor was obtained from an adult woman who had mild COVID-19 (a few samples of this study predate the infection). Cell type and time point are not known. The chain has TRBV4-1 and TRBJ2-1; D tentatively reads TRBD1 or TRBD2 (5 bases each). The sample was PBMCs or a T cell subset sorted from them (not recorded which). CDR3: CASSRGEKFF. The CDR3 bases are TGCGCCAGCAGCCGAGGGGAAAAGTTCTTC.